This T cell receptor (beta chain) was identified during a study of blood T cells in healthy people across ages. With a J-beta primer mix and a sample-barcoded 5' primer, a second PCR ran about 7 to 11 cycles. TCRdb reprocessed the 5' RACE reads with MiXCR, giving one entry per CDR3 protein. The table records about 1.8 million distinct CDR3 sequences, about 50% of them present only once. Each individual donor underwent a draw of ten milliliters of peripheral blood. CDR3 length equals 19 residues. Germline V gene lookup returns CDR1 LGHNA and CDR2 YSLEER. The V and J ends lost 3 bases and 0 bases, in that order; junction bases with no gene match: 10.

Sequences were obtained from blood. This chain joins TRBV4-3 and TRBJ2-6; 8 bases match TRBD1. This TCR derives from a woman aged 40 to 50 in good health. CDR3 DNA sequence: TGCGCCAGCAGCCAGTCAGGGGGCCCTTTTTCCTCTGGGGCCAACGTCCTGACTTTC. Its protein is CASSQSGGPFSSGANVLTF.